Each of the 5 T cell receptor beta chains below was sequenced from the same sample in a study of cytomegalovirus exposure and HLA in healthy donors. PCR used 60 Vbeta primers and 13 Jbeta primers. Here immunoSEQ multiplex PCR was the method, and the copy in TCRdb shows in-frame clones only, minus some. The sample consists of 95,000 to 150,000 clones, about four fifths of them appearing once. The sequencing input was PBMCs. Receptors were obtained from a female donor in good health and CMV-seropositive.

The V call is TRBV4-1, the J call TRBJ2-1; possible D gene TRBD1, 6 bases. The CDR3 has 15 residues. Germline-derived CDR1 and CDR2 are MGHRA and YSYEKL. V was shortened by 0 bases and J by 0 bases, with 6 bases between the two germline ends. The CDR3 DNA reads TGCGCCAGCAGCCAAGAGGGGGCCTCCTACAATGAGCAGTTCTTC. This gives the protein CASSQEGASYNEQFF.

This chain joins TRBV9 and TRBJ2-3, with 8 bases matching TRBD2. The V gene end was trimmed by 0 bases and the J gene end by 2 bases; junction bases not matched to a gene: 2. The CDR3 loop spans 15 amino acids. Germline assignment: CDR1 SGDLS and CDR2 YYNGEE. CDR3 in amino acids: CASSVAAGVTDTQYF. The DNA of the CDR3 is TGTGCCAGCAGCGTAGCAGCGGGGGTCACAGATACGCAGTATTTT.

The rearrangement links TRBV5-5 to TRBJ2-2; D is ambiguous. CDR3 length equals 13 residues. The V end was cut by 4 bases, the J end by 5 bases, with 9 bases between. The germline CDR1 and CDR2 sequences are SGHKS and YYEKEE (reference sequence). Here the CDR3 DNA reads TGTGCCAGCAGCCCCGAGGTGACCGGGGAGCTGTTTTTT. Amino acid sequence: CASSPEVTGELFF.

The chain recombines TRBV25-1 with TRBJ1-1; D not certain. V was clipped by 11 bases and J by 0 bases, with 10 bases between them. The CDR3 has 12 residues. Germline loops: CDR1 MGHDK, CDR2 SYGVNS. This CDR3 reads CAAEGLNTEAFF. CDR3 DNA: TGTGCCGCCGAGGGCCTGAACACTGAAGCTTTCTTT.

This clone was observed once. The CDR3 DNA reads as TGCGCCAGCAGCACAGGGGACTCCTACAATGAGCAGTTCTTC. This encodes CASSTGDSYNEQFF. The chain couples TRBV5-1 to TRBJ2-1, with TRBD1 identical over 7 bases. Trimming cost V 4 bases and J 0 bases; bases outside gene matches: 1. CDR3 length equals 14 residues. Germline V lookup: CDR1 SGHRS, CDR2 YFSETQ.